The sequence of this T cell receptor beta chain was determined in a study of cytomegalovirus exposure and HLA in healthy donors. This clone has a handful of counts. Its target is unknown. Use of 60 Vbeta and 13 Jbeta primers characterized the PCR. Clones were sequenced by immunoSEQ multiplex PCR, and TCRdb holds only the in-frame ones, with some missing. The table has around 110,000 clones, 9.5% seen once. The germline V and J ends were trimmed by 6 bases and 4 bases, with 11 bases remaining between them. CDR1 and CDR2 (germline): MDHEN, SYDVKM. CDR3 size: 13 residues. General observations from the study: Association with HLA alleles at 0.05 false discovery rate was found for 16,951 TCR beta sequences in a later analysis. Among TCR sequences, most were rare, though some public TCRs appeared in many donors. As a later analysis revealed, most CMV-associated TCR beta chains appeared HLA-restricted. Segments of the TCR beta V type were, in most cases, productive about 87% or about 30% of the time in an earlier analysis.

What was sequenced was PBMCs. V usage is TRBV28 and J usage is TRBJ2-3, with a tentative D call TRBD1 (5 bases). The TCR comes from a man aged 25 to 40 in good health and CMV-seronegative. The CDR3 sequence is CASSNSRADTQYF. The CDR3 bases are TGTGCCAGCAGCAATTCCAGGGCAGATACGCAGTATTTT.